The 15 T cell receptor beta chains below come from one sample, sequenced in a study of Ad26.COV2.S vaccination and SARS-CoV-2 variants. The treatment was: 19 received Ad26.COV2.S at low or high dose, single or two shots; 5 received placebo; per-sample allocation not given. Sampling happened 63 days after the first vaccine or placebo injection. Some clones are missing from TCRdb's copy, which holds only in-frame ones; the method was immunoSEQ multiplex PCR. The table has a few hundred thousand clones, around 89% seen once. The sequences come from peripheral blood, collected in a trial of Ad26.COV2.S vaccine versus placebo. All receptors derive from a person between 18 and 59 years old who received the Ad26.COV2.S COVID-19 vaccine or a placebo.

V usage is TRBV6-6 and J usage is TRBJ2-5, with D unclear. The CDR3 sequence is 11 residues long. V shed 4 bases and J shed 5 bases, with 5 bases lying between them. CDR1 MNHNY and CDR2 SVGAGI come from the germline V gene (reference sequence). This chain's CDR3 is CASSLGETQYF. The CDR3 nucleotides are TGTGCCAGCAGTTTAGGGGAGACCCAGTACTTC.

The rearrangement links TRBV15 to TRBJ1-1, with 8 bases lining up with TRBD1. The J segment lost 4 bases and the V segment lost 1 base, leaving 5 bases of the junction unmatched. The CDR3 is 15 amino acids. Looked up from germline, CDR1 is LNHNV and CDR2 is YYDKDF (reference sequence). The CDR3 nucleotides are TGTGCCACCAGCAGAGTGACAGGGGTTGTCACTGAAGCTTTCTTT. It translates to CATSRVTGVVTEAFF.

V usage is TRBV5-1 and J usage is TRBJ2-5, with D perhaps matching TRBD1 (6 bases). The germline V gene encodes CDR1 SGHRS and CDR2 YFSETQ. Trimming shortened V by 1 base and J by 2 bases, and 9 bases separated the two germline ends. This CDR3 contains 14 residues. The chain's CDR3 is CASSLIGGQETQYF. DNA of the CDR3: TGCGCCAGCAGCTTGATAGGGGGTCAAGAGACCCAGTACTTC.

This clone has a single count. The chain combines TRBV10-2 with TRBJ1-4; D may be TRBD1 (6 bases). Germline V CDR1 and CDR2: WSHSY, SAAADI. Trimming stripped 6 bases from V and 11 bases from J, with 13 bases between. This CDR3 contains 12 residues. For the CDR3, the DNA is TGCGCCAGCAGGGACAGTCTTTCGAAACTGTTTTTT. This codes for CASRDSLSKLFF.

The V call is TRBV5-6, the J call TRBJ2-1; 8 nucleotides agree with TRBD2. CDR3 length: 16 amino acids. V lost 2 bases and J lost 10; bases outside the gene matches: 14. The germline CDR1 and CDR2 sequences are SGHDT and YYEEEE. Here the CDR3 reads CASSLLFGTRLVEQFF. DNA of the CDR3: TGTGCCAGCAGCTTATTGTTCGGGACTAGACTCGTCGAGCAGTTCTTC.

This rearrangement joins TRBV24-1 to TRBJ1-5; possibly TRBD1 for D (5 bases). Germline CDR1 reads KGHDR; CDR2 reads SFDVKD. The CDR3 totals 13 residues. V lost 7 bases to trimming and J lost 6 bases, with 12 bases between them. The chain's CDR3 is CATSGGTSQPQHF. CDR3 sequence (DNA): TGTGCCACCAGCGGAGGGACGTCTCAGCCCCAGCATTTT.

Concerning this clone itself: Additional DNA sequences in this sample encode the identical CDR3. The chain recombines TRBV18 with TRBJ1-1, with a possible D match to TRBD1 (5 bases). Germline CDR1 and CDR2: KGHSH and LQKENI. This CDR3 comprises 13 residues. V was cut by 2 bases and J by 5 bases, with 9 bases left in between. CDR3 bases: TGTGCCAGCTCACCAGTGGGGGGTACTGAAGCTTTCTTT. It specifies CASSPVGGTEAFF.

In nucleotides, the CDR3 is TGTGCCAGCAGCCGCCAAAGGGATACGCAGTATTTT. Amino acids: CASSRQRDTQYF. The V gene is TRBV3-1 (or the pseudogene TRBV3-2), the J gene TRBJ2-3; D is unclear. V lost 4 bases and J 6 bases, leaving 8 bases between the germline ends. CDR3 size: 12 residues. Germline V gene sequence: CDR1 LGHDT, CDR2 YNNKEL (reference sequence).

Points on this clone: The sample carries other DNA sequences with the same CDR3. The V gene is TRBV5-4, the J gene TRBJ1-5; no clear D. The V gene lost 0 bases and the J gene lost 4 bases, with 8 bases spanning the gap. Germline CDR1 is SGHNT and CDR2 is YYREEE (reference sequence). This CDR3 contains 14 residues. CDR3: CASSLGGSNQPQHF. CDR3 DNA sequence: TGTGCCAGCAGCTTGGGTGGGTCAAATCAGCCCCAGCATTTT. The whole variable domain, remainder taken from reference TRBV5-4 and TRBJ1-5, is ETGVTQSPTHLIKTRGQQVTLRCSSQSGHNTVSWYQQALGQGPQFIFQYYREEENGRGNFPPRFSGLQFPNYSSELNVNALELDDSALYLCASSLGGSNQPQHFGDGTRLSIL.

This chain uses TRBV5-6 with TRBJ2-3; 9 bases line up with TRBD1. V shed 4 bases and J 3 bases; nucleotides not matched to a gene: 3. The CDR3 sequence is 14 residues long. CDR1 is SGHDT, CDR2 YYEEEE, per germline. The CDR3 nucleotides read TGTGCCAGCAGCGGGACAGGGAAGACAGATACGCAGTATTTT. It encodes CASSGTGKTDTQYF.

Only one count was recorded for this clone. V and J are TRBV15 and TRBJ1-6; D not certain. V was pared by 1 base and J by 10 bases, with 11 bases between. Germline V lookup: CDR1 LNHNV, CDR2 YYDKDF (reference sequence). CDR3 length: 14 residues. CDR3 nucleotides: TGTGCCACCAGCAGAGGAGCGGGCGACTCACCCCTCCACTTT. It translates to CATSRGAGDSPLHF.

This clone was recorded only once. The chain combines TRBV7-3 with TRBJ1-2; 11 bases line up with TRBD1. The CDR3 contains 14 residues. The germline CDR1 and CDR2 sequences are SGHTA and FQGTGA. V trimming: 4 bases; J trimming: 8 bases; junction bases outside the gene matches: 6. CDR3 DNA sequence: TGTGCCAGCAGCTCCGGACAGGGGGCAGGGGGCTACACCTTC. It yields the protein CASSSGQGAGGYTF.

The chain recombines TRBV6-5 with TRBJ2-7, with D tentatively TRBD2 (5 bases). The germline V gene encodes CDR1 MNHEY and CDR2 SVGAGI. The germline V and J ends were trimmed by 7 bases and 3 bases, with 13 bases remaining between them. The CDR3 runs to 13 residues. The CDR3 here is CASTGNGIYEQYF. CDR3 bases: TGTGCCAGCACCGGGAATGGGATCTACGAGCAGTACTTC.

The chain carries TRBV9 and TRBJ2-1; D remains unclear. This CDR3 is 12 amino acids long. The germline gives CDR1 SGDLS, CDR2 YYNGEE. V lost 4 bases, J lost 8 bases, and 10 bases lay in between. CDR3 amino acids: CASSPKVDEQFF. CDR3 DNA sequence: TGTGCCAGCAGCCCTAAGGTGGATGAGCAGTTCTTC.

The chain links TRBV5-1 to TRBJ1-2; the D gene is possibly TRBD1 (5 bases). V lost 3 bases and J lost 5, with 11 bases in between. CDR1 and CDR2 from the germline V gene are SGHRS and YFSETQ. The CDR3 loop spans 13 amino acids. The chain's CDR3 is CASSSDGGYGYTF. In DNA form, the CDR3 reads TGCGCCAGCAGCTCGGATGGGGGATATGGCTACACCTTC.